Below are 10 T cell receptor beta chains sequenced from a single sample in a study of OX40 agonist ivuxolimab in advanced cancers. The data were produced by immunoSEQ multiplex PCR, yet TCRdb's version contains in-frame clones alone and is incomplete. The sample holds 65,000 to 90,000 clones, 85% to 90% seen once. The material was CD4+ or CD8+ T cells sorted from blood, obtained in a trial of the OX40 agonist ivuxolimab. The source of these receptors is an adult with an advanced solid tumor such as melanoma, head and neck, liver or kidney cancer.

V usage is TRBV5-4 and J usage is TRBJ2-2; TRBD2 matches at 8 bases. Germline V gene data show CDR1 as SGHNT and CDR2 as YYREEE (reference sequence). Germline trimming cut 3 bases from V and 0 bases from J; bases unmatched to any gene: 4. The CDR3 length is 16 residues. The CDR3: CASSWGAGANTGELFF. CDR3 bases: TGTGCCAGCAGCTGGGGAGCGGGAGCGAACACCGGGGAGCTGTTTTTT.

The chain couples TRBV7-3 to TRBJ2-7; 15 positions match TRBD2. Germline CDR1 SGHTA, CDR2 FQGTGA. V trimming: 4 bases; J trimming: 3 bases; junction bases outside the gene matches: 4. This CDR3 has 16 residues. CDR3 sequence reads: CASSSGLAGGVYEQYF. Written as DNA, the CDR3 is TGTGCCAGCAGCTCGGGACTAGCGGGAGGTGTCTACGAGCAGTACTTC.

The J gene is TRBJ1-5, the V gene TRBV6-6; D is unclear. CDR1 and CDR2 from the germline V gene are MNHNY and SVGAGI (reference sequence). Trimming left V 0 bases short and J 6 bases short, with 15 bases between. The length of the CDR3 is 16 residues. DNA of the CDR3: TGTGCCAGCAGTTACTCCGGTGGCGAATCGGGTCAGCCCCAGCATTTT. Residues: CASSYSGGESGQPQHF.

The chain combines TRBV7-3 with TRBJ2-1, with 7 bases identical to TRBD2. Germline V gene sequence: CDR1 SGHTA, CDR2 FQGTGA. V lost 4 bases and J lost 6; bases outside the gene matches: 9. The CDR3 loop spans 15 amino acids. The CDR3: CASSWMGGRGNEQFF. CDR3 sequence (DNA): TGTGCCAGCAGCTGGATGGGCGGGAGAGGCAATGAGCAGTTCTTC.

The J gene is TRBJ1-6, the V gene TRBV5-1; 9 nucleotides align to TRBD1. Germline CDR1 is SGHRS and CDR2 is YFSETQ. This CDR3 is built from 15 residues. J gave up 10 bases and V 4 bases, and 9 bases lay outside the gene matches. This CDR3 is CASSQGQGFQSPLHF. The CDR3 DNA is TGCGCCAGCAGCCAAGGACAGGGGTTTCAATCACCCCTCCACTTT.

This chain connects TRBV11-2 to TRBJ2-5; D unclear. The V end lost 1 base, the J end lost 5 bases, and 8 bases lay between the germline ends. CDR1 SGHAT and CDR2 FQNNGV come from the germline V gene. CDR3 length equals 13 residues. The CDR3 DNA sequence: TGTGCCAGCAGCTTAGGCCGTAAGGAGACCCAGTACTTC. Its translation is CASSLGRKETQYF. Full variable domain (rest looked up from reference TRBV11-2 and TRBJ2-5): EAGVAQSPRYKIIEKRQSVAFWCNPISGHATLYWYQQILGQGPKLLIQFQNNGVVDDSQLPKDRFSAERLKGVDSTLKIQPAKLEDSAVYLCASSLGRKETQYFGPGTRLLVL.

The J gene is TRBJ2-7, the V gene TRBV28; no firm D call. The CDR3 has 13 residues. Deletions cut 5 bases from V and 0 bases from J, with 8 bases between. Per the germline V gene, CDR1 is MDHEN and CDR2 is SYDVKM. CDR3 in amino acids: CASSPTNSYEQYF. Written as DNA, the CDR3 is TGTGCCAGCAGTCCTACTAACTCCTACGAGCAGTACTTC.

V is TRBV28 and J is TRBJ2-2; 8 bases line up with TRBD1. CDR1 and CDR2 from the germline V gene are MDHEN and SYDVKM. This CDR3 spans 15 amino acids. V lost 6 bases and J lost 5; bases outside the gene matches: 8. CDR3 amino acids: CASSQGARGTGELFF. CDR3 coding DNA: TGTGCCAGCAGCCAGGGGGCACGGGGTACCGGGGAGCTGTTTTTT.

Here the CDR3 reads CASSEAIWTSASGANVLTF. In nucleotides, the CDR3 is TGTGCCAGCAGTGAAGCGATCTGGACATCCGCCTCTGGGGCCAACGTCCTGACTTTC. V and J are TRBV6-1 and TRBJ2-6; tentatively, D is TRBD1 (5 bases). This CDR3 comprises 19 residues. Germline V gene sequence: CDR1 MNHNS, CDR2 SASEGT. The ends were cut back, 0 bases at V and 0 bases at J, with 15 bases in the middle.

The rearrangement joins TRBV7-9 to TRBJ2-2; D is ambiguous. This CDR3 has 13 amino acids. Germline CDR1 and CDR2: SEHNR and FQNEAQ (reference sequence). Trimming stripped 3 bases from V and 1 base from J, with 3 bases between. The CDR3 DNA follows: TGTGCCAGCAGCTTCCTGAACACCGGGGAGCTGTTTTTT. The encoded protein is CASSFLNTGELFF.